The rows below give T cell receptor beta chains drawn from one sample of a study of CD8+ T cells in alopecia areata. Profiling relied on immunoSEQ multiplex PCR, and the TCRdb table lists in-frame clones only, not all of them. The repertoire includes about 200,000 clones, just over 55% of them detected once, and nearly 5% sits in the top ten. Material for sequencing was CD8+ T cells sorted from blood. Receptor source: a human donor in good health. CDR3s include the opening cysteine and the closing phenylalanine or tryptophan. The D gene is left open where the match is weak. Size values are once, few and many counts, or a class for expanded clones, and some rows have none.

j_call v_call d_call clone_size cdr3_aa cdr3_nt
TRBJ2-1 TRBV11-2 TRBD2 NA CASSFPLAGGNNEQFF TGTGCCAGCAGCTTCCCCCTAGCGGGGGGTAACAATGAGCAGTTCTTC
TRBJ1-1 TRBV15 NA NA CATSPERNTEAFF TGTGCCACCAGTCCCGAGAGGAACACTGAAGCTTTCTTT
TRBJ2-5 TRBV7-9 TRBD1 once CASSPRTGQETQYF TGTGCCAGCAGCCCTCGGACAGGACAAGAGACCCAGTACTTC
TRBJ2-3 TRBV4-2 NA few CASSPFGGTDTQYF TGTGCCAGCAGCCCGTTTGGGGGCACAGATACGCAGTATTTT
TRBJ1-1 TRBV4-1 NA NA CASSQLTVTEAFF TGCGCCAGCAGCCAACTGACAGTTACTGAAGCTTTCTTT
TRBJ2-2 TRBV2 NA NA CASSEFLGQGDTGELFF TGTGCCAGCAGTGAATTTCTTGGGCAGGGAGACACCGGGGAGCTGTTTTTT
TRBJ2-5 TRBV4-2 NA few CASSPLEAETQYF TGTGCCAGCAGCCCACTCGAAGCGGAGACCCAGTACTTC
TRBJ2-7 TRBV21-1 NA few CASSGGDRGSEEQYF TGTGCCAGCAGCGGCGGGGACAGGGGATCGGAAGAGCAGTACTTC
TRBJ1-1 TRBV30 NA NA CAWSWAMNTEAFF TGTGCCTGGAGTTGGGCCATGAACACTGAAGCTTTCTTT
TRBJ1-6 TRBV13 NA few CASSQGISPLHF TGTGCCAGCAGCCAAGGGATTTCACCCCTCCACTTT
TRBJ1-1 TRBV12-5 TRBD1 few CASGLVLEGARAFF TGTGCTAGTGGTTTGGTACTGGAGGGGGCGAGAGCTTTCTTT
TRBJ2-6 TRBV30 NA NA CAWTVGSGANVLTF TGTGCCTGGACCGTCGGGTCTGGGGCCAACGTCCTGACTTTC
TRBJ2-3 TRBV27 NA NA CASSPRNTDTQYF TGTGCCAGCAGTCCCAGGAACACAGATACGCAGTATTTT
TRBJ2-5 TRBV29-1 TRBD2 NA CSVEEPTGGPQETQYF TGCAGCGTTGAAGAGCCCACGGGGGGGCCCCAAGAGACCCAGTACTTC
TRBJ1-1 TRBV19 NA NA CASSPGWSAAFF TGTGCCAGTAGCCCAGGGTGGAGCGCAGCTTTCTTT
TRBJ1-1 TRBV6-1 NA few CASNDWGSEAFF TGTGCCAGCAACGATTGGGGATCTGAAGCTTTCTTT
TRBJ1-4 TRBV13 TRBD1 once CASSTWDRGQVNGIKLFF TGTGCCAGCAGCACCTGGGACAGGGGGCAGGTTAATGGGATAAAACTGTTTTTT
TRBJ2-3 TRBV15 TRBD1 NA CATSRPTGETPDTQYF TGTGCCACCAGCAGACCCACAGGGGAGACCCCAGATACGCAGTATTTT
TRBJ2-3 TRBV6-5 NA NA CASSYSQGARTDTQYF TGTGCCAGCAGTTACTCTCAGGGAGCGCGCACAGATACGCAGTATTTT
TRBJ1-4 TRBV7-9 TRBD1 NA CAIMGQGDESEKLFF TGTGCCATCATGGGACAGGGTGATGAGAGTGAAAAACTGTTTTTT
TRBJ2-2 TRBV2 NA NA CASSESVQWTLNTGELFF TGTGCCAGCAGTGAATCGGTCCAGTGGACACTAAACACCGGGGAGCTGTTTTTT
TRBJ1-3 TRBV9 NA few CASSVGDTIYF TGTGCCAGCAGCGTAGGGGACACCATATATTTT
TRBJ1-2 TRBV7-2 NA few CASSHPLDEGAYGYTF TGTGCCAGCAGCCATCCGTTGGACGAGGGAGCCTATGGCTACACCTTC
TRBJ2-3 TRBV6-4 TRBD1 NA CASSDTGGAADTQYF TGTGCCAGCAGTGATACAGGGGGCGCCGCAGATACGCAGTATTTT
TRBJ1-4 TRBV9 TRBD1 few CASSAGTGGEKLFF TGTGCCAGCAGCGCCGGGACAGGGGGGGAAAAACTGTTTTTT
TRBJ1-1 TRBV5-6 NA NA CASRPGDSLNTEAFF TGTGCCAGCAGGCCCGGTGACAGTTTGAACACTGAAGCTTTCTTT
TRBJ2-6 TRBV4-1 NA few CASSPATSVLTF TGCGCCAGCAGCCCCGCTACATCCGTCCTGACTTTC
TRBJ1-1 TRBV25-1 NA NA CASSEYRSLTEAFF TGTGCCAGCAGTGAATATAGGAGTCTTACTGAAGCTTTCTTT
TRBJ2-1 TRBV5-6 TRBD2 once CASSLSSGGANEQFF TGTGCCAGCAGCTTAAGTAGCGGGGGGGCTAATGAGCAGTTCTTC
TRBJ1-2 TRBV2 TRBD1 NA CASTGTENYGYTF TGTGCCAGCACCGGGACAGAGAACTATGGCTACACCTTC
TRBJ1-5 TRBV29-1 NA NA CSVVDGLNQPQHF TGCAGCGTTGTTGATGGCCTAAATCAGCCCCAGCATTTT
TRBJ1-2 TRBV6-5 NA NA CASSQGPNGGYTF TGTGCCAGCAGCCAAGGTCCGAACGGAGGCTACACCTTC
TRBJ1-1 TRBV5-4 TRBD1 NA CASSLWQGAEAFF TGTGCCAGCAGCTTGTGGCAGGGGGCTGAAGCTTTCTTT
TRBJ1-1 TRBV18 NA NA CASSRNTEAFF TGTGCCAGCTCACGGAACACTGAAGCTTTCTTT
TRBJ1-1 TRBV29-1 NA NA CSVGTEGTAGLGTEAFF TGCAGCGTTGGAACTGAGGGCACTGCGGGATTAGGCACTGAAGCTTTCTTT